The rows below give T cell receptor beta chains drawn from one sample of a study of cytomegalovirus exposure and HLA in healthy donors. Produced via immunoSEQ multiplex PCR; TCRdb's table is partial and in-frame only. The table includes around 150,000 clones, about 75% detected once. Sequencing used PBMCs. These receptor sequences come from a female donor in good health and CMV-seronegative. Each CDR3 is given with its conserved first and last residue. Each record gives: V gene, CDR3 protein.

TRBV25-1	CASSGTTGNTIYF
TRBV5-1	CASSLEQFNYGYTF
TRBV5-8	CARRVGPVDTQYF
TRBV5-1	CASSLEIDRDYGYTF
TRBV6-5	CASSYSRMSRPYEQYF
TRBV10-3	CAISESLTSGSTGELFF
TRBV6-1	CASSEAYSGPQHF
TRBV21-1	CASSRTRDTGELFF
TRBV9	CASSVAGTGSSPLHF
TRBV5-5	CASSFRSPDTEAFF
TRBV19	CASSPLEAIYEQYF
TRBV6-5	CASSPGTARGAQYF
TRBV14	CASSPGGLTEAFF
TRBV20-1	CSGGYNEQFF
TRBV13	CASSTGLAAYNEQFF
TRBV6-5	CASSYQTSGEGEQFF
TRBV19	CASSIQGSYEQYF